This T cell receptor beta chain appears in the sequencing data of a study of OX40 agonist ivuxolimab in advanced cancers. Study-level background: Ivuxolimab was an agonistic, fully human IgG2 monoclonal antibody directed against OX40 (CD134), a costimulatory receptor. Intravenous ivuxolimab was administered to patients every 2 weeks at six dose levels: 0.01, 0.1, 0.3, 1.5, 3 and 10 mg/kg. Among the roughly 52 dose-escalation patients, about 19 had hepatocellular carcinoma, roughly 15 melanoma, 9 renal cell carcinoma and 9 head and neck cancer. A male proportion of 70% to 90% and a mean age of roughly 58 years, ranging from 23 to 79, were recorded for the dose-escalation cohort. Patients were allowed to have had prior anti-PD-1, anti-PD-L1 or anti-CTLA-4 therapy, and around two fifths of the dose-escalation patients had been treated with checkpoint inhibitors. Three dose-escalation patients achieved partial responses, one with hepatocellular carcinoma and two with cutaneous melanoma. Peripheral TCRbeta sequencing aimed to test whether ivuxolimab altered TCR sequence diversity and caused clonal T-cell expansion. The paper describes the monotherapy dose-escalation part (N of about 47 patients) of the phase I trial of ivuxolimab. Broad study findings and their caveats: On average, CD8+ T cells showed more expanded clones than CD4+ T cells after ivuxolimab. In the 0.1-3.0 mg/kg groups, partial responders were among the patients with the lowest normalized peripheral clonal expansion, particularly in CD8+ T cells. The antigen specificity of the clonally expanded peripheral T cells was not determined. At doses of 0.1 to 3.0 mg/kg, clonal expansion of both CD4+ and CD8+ blood T cells was observed from baseline to week 6. Low levels of normalized T-cell clonal expansion were also seen in some nonresponding patients.

The CDR3 starts with the cysteine, ends with the phenylalanine, and has 14 residues. Here the CDR3 DNA is all that survives: 42 bases in frame from base 1. Based on the germline V gene (reference sequence), the CDR1 and CDR2 sequences are GTSNPN and SVGIG. V drops 0 bases and J drops 4 bases, leaving 10 bases in between. Patients with autoimmune disease history or receiving systemic immunosuppression were excluded from the trial. Peripheral blood for TCR sequencing was drawn from every dose cohort at baseline, at cycle 4 day 1 and at cycle 7 day 1. Samples were obtained from an open-label, multicenter, first-in-human phase I dose-escalation trial of ivuxolimab. Adults with locally advanced or metastatic melanoma, renal cell, hepatocellular, or head and neck squamous cell carcinoma were enrolled in the trial. Before TCR sequencing, CD4+ T cells and CD8+ T cells were sorted from peripheral blood as separate populations.

Genomic DNA was extracted from sorted cells for sequencing of the TCRbeta CDR3 region. TCRbeta CDR3 regions were sequenced using the immunoSEQ Assay. The table comes from immuneACCESS by way of TCRdb, which keeps in-frame sequences with V and J called. Part of the clones is missing from these tables; in studies checked, under half for an unresolved V gene and the rest for unknown reasons. The sample table shows about 110,000 clones, and 75% to 95% are seen once. Clones ranked in the top ten supply approximately 1.1% of the sample. This clone was observed a handful of times. No cognate antigen has been identified for it. Base qualities were left out, and no much larger clone turns up one base away.

This receptor chain uses TRBV30 and TRBJ1-5; no D gene call is confident. This specimen consisted of CD4+ or CD8+ T cells sorted from blood, obtained in a trial of the OX40 agonist ivuxolimab. The sequence derives from an adult with an advanced solid tumor such as melanoma, head and neck, liver or kidney cancer. This receptor has the CDR3 CAWSVQSGNQPQHF. The nucleotide sequence is given as TGTGCCTGGAGTGTGCAGTCCGGGAATCAGCCCCAGCATTTT.